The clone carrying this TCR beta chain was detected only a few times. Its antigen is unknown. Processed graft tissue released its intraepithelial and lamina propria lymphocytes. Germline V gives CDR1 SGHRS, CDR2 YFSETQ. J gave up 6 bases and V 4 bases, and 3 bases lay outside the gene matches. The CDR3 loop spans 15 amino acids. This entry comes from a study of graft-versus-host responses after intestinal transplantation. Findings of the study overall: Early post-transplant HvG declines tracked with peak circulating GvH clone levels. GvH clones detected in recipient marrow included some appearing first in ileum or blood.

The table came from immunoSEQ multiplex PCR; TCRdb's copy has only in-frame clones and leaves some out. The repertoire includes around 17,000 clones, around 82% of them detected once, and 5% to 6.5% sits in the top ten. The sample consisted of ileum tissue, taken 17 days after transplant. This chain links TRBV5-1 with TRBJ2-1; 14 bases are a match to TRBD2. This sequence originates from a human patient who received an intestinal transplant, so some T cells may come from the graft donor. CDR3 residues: CASSEGTSGSNEQFF. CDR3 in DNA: TGCGCCAGCAGCGAAGGGACTAGCGGGAGCAATGAGCAGTTCTTC.